Below are 16 T cell receptor beta chains sequenced from a single sample in a study of cytomegalovirus exposure and HLA in healthy donors. PCR primers comprised 60 Vbeta and 13 Jbeta primers. Data came from immunoSEQ multiplex PCR; TCRdb stores just in-frame clones and leaves some out. This sample yields about 140,000 clones, of which approximately 86% are seen a single time; roughly 0.53% belongs to the top ten. The sequencing input was PBMCs. All receptors derive from a woman aged 35 to 49 in good health and CMV-seronegative.

The genes are TRBV4-3 and TRBJ2-7; 8 nucleotides agree with TRBD2. This CDR3 contains 15 residues. Germline V lookup: CDR1 LGHNA, CDR2 YSLEER. V shed 5 bases, J shed 3 bases, and the junction held 9 bases outside the gene matches. The CDR3 nucleotides read TGCGCCAGCAGCTTAGACGGGACTAGTATCTACGAGCAGTACTTC. Translating gives CASSLDGTSIYEQYF.

The rearrangement uses TRBV21-1 and TRBJ2-1; the table's D call of TRBD2 was not tested on the DNA. TRBV21-1 is a recognized pseudogene. The CDR3 covers 22 residues. The CDR3 protein is CASSKKLYTITGTSGSQDEQFF. In DNA, the CDR3 is TGTGCCAGCAGCAAAAAACTATATACTATCACGGGGACTAGCGGGAGTCAGGATGAGCAGTTCTTC.

The chain couples TRBV29-1 to TRBJ2-1, with TRBD2 matching over 14 bases. Looked up from germline, CDR1 is SQVTM and CDR2 is ANQGSEA. The CDR3 runs to 19 residues. V gave up 6 bases and J gave up 2 bases; unmatched junction bases: 15. CDR3 region: CSVGGLAGEGGSTYNEQFF. In DNA, the CDR3 is TGCAGCGTAGGGGGACTAGCGGGAGAGGGGGGGAGCACCTACAATGAGCAGTTCTTC.

The V call is TRBV7-2, the J call TRBJ2-7, with 7 bases matching TRBD1. The CDR3 contains 17 residues. The trim removed 4 bases at V and 4 bases at J, leaving 16 bases unmatched. The germline V gene encodes CDR1 SGHTA and CDR2 FQGNSA. The CDR3 nucleotides are TGTGCCAGCAGCTCCCTCCCCCGGGACAGCATCCCTTACGAGCAGTACTTC. It encodes CASSSLPRDSIPYEQYF.

This chain links TRBV11-3 with TRBJ2-1, with TRBD2 as a possible D gene (6 bases). Trimming took off 1 base at V and 2 bases at J, with 12 bases between the two ends. The CDR3 length is 16 residues. The germline CDR1 and CDR2 sequences are SGHNT and YENEEA. The CDR3 sequence is CASSLVALAPYNEQFF. The CDR3, as DNA: TGTGCCAGCAGCTTAGTCGCTCTAGCGCCCTACAATGAGCAGTTCTTC.

A note on this clone: Other DNA sequences within the sample encode an identical CDR3. The V gene is TRBV7-2, the J gene TRBJ2-7; D not certain. In germline, CDR1 is SGHTA, CDR2 FQGNSA. CDR3 length equals 15 residues. With 5 bases removed from V and 2 bases from J, the gap between germline ends came to 16 bases. As DNA, the CDR3 is TGTGCCAGCAGCCTAGACGGCAGGCGAGCCTACGAGCAGTACTTC. It specifies CASSLDGRRAYEQYF. Drawing the rest from reference TRBV7-2 and TRBJ2-7, the complete variable domain is GAGVSQSPSNKVTEKGKDVELRCDPISGHTALYWYRQSLGQGLEFLIYFQGNSAPDKSGLPSDRFSAERTGGSVSTLTIQRTQQEDSAVYLCASSLDGRRAYEQYFGPGTRLTVT.

The chain links TRBV9 to TRBJ2-1; 8 bases fit TRBD2. CDR3 size: 19 residues. Looked up from germline, CDR1 is SGDLS and CDR2 is YYNGEE. V lost 0 bases and J lost 0; bases outside the gene matches: 11. The CDR3 protein is CASSVAGTSFRSSYNEQFF. CDR3 coding DNA: TGTGCCAGCAGCGTAGCCGGGACTAGTTTCAGGTCCTCCTACAATGAGCAGTTCTTC.

The genes are TRBV7-6 and TRBJ2-5; D is uncertain. Trimming took off 1 base at V and 1 base at J, with 7 bases between the two ends. CDR3 size: 14 residues. Germline V lookup: CDR1 SGHVS, CDR2 FNYEAQ. Here the CDR3 reads CASSLGTVQETQYF. DNA for the CDR3: TGTGCCAGCAGCTTAGGTACAGTCCAAGAGACCCAGTACTTC.

The chain combines TRBV29-1 with TRBJ2-4; D unresolved. V lost 3 bases to trimming and J lost 3 bases, with 9 bases between them. Germline values: CDR1 SQVTM, CDR2 ANQGSEA. The CDR3 has 13 amino acids. DNA of the CDR3: TGCAGCGTTGACGGGTTAGACAAAAACATTCAGTACTTC. This translates into CSVDGLDKNIQYF.

The chain recombines TRBV6-5 with TRBJ2-5, with 8 bases fitting TRBD2. CDR3 length equals 14 residues. The V segment lost 9 bases and the J segment 4 bases; nucleotides outside the gene matches: 10. From germline, CDR1 is MNHEY and CDR2 SVGAGI. The CDR3 reads CASRGSLAVETQYF. The CDR3 coding sequence is TGTGCCAGTCGGGGATCACTAGCGGTAGAGACCCAGTACTTC.

The genes are TRBV9 and TRBJ2-5; 10 bases match TRBD2. The germline V gene encodes CDR1 SGDLS and CDR2 YYNGEE. The J segment lost 5 bases and the V segment lost 7 bases, leaving 11 bases of the junction unmatched. The CDR3 loop spans 15 amino acids. The CDR3 nucleotides are TGTGCCAGCTCCGATAGCGGGAGGCCCTGGGAGACCCAGTACTTC. It is translated as CASSDSGRPWETQYF.

This chain links TRBV9 with TRBJ2-7, with 7 bases lining up with TRBD1. The CDR3 sequence is 15 residues long. With 0 bases clipped from V and 3 bases from J, the junction kept 6 bases outside the gene matches. Germline lookup yields CDR1 SGDLS and CDR2 YYNGEE. CDR3: CASSVAADRVYEQYF. DNA of the CDR3: TGTGCCAGCAGCGTAGCAGCAGACAGGGTCTACGAGCAGTACTTC.

The chain uses TRBV5-5 and TRBJ2-2; no definite D call. Germline lookup yields CDR1 SGHKS and CDR2 YYEKEE (reference sequence). The CDR3 extends over 13 amino acids. V dropped 2 bases and J dropped 6 bases, with 8 bases sitting between them. The CDR3 DNA reads as TGTGCCAGCAGCTTTGTGTCAGCCGGGGAGCTGTTTTTT. Translation gives CASSFVSAGELFF.

As regards this clone: Sequence at one end of the junction differs from germline and may be a read error. The rearrangement uses TRBV7-9 and TRBJ1-2; TRBD1 aligns across 8 bases. The CDR3 has 14 residues. Germline V gene data show CDR1 as SEHNR and CDR2 as FQNEAQ (reference sequence). Here the CDR3 reads CSSGDRDRLYGYTF. Written as DNA, the CDR3 is TGTTCCAGCGGCGACCGGGACAGGCTTTATGGCTACACCTTC.

V is TRBV5-6 and J is TRBJ2-2, with D tentatively TRBD1 (5 bases). The CDR3 length is 12 residues. CDR1 SGHDT and CDR2 YYEEEE come from the germline V gene. V was trimmed by 10 bases and J by 6 bases, leaving 13 bases between them. The CDR3 loop is CAGIRTSGELFF. CDR3 coding DNA: TGTGCCGGAATCAGGACATCCGGGGAGCTGTTTTTT. Filled out from reference TRBV5-6 and TRBJ2-2, the complete variable domain reads DAGVTQSPTHLIKTRGQQVTLRCSPKSGHDTVSWYQQALGQGPQFIFQYYEEEERQRGNFPDRFSGHQFPNYSSELNVNALLLGDSALYLCAGIRTSGELFFGEGSRLTVL.

Remarks on this clone: Mismatch with germline at one junction end may stem from a read error. The rearrangement joins TRBV7-9 to TRBJ2-2; 11 nucleotides line up with TRBD2. The CDR3 has 14 residues. Germline lookup yields CDR1 SEHNR and CDR2 FQNEAQ (reference sequence). The CDR3 region is CSSSTSGSGGELFF. CDR3 DNA sequence: TGTTCCAGCAGCACTAGCGGGAGTGGCGGGGAGCTGTTTTTT. The complete variable domain, with remaining parts taken from reference TRBV7-9 and TRBJ2-2, reads DTGVSQNPRHKITKRGQNVTFRCDPISEHNRLYWYRQTLGQGPEFLTYFQNEAQLEKSRLLSDRFSAERPKGSFSTLEIQRTEQGDSAMYLCSSSTSGSGGELFFGEGSRLTVL.